The rows below give T cell receptor beta chains drawn from one sample of a study of glioma-infiltrating T cells after dendritic cell vaccination. Repertoires were generated with immunoSEQ multiplex PCR, while TCRdb's copy carries only in-frame clones and drops some. Of some 100,000 clones in the sample, about 85% were seen once. Source: blood, taken before dendritic cell vaccination. The receptors here all came from a human donor with glioblastoma. Each CDR3 is given without its conserved first and last residue.

j_call	v_call	cdr3_length	cdr3_aa
TRBJ2-7	TRBV9	13	ASSAAPGTVYEQY
TRBJ1-2	TRBV7-3	11	ASSLEGNYGYT
TRBJ1-2	TRBV5-1	13	ASSLIIGQESGYT
TRBJ2-7	TRBV27	14	ASSWATSGTSYEQY
TRBJ2-3	TRBV7-2	14	ASSFSGTGRRDTQY
TRBJ2-6	TRBV5-1	16	ASSPWGREVTGANVLT
TRBJ2-3	TRBV2	11	ASNSGGSDTQY
TRBJ2-2	TRBV4-2	16	ASSPRGGGFPNTGELF
TRBJ1-1	TRBV19	12	ASSPGQGSTEAF
TRBJ1-3	TRBV6-5	13	ASSYAGGSGNTIY
TRBJ1-6	TRBV10-2	11	ASTLGENSPLH
TRBJ2-7	TRBV7-9	12	ASSLRRGDYEQY
TRBJ2-3	TRBV7-3	14	ASSEGLAGGADTQY